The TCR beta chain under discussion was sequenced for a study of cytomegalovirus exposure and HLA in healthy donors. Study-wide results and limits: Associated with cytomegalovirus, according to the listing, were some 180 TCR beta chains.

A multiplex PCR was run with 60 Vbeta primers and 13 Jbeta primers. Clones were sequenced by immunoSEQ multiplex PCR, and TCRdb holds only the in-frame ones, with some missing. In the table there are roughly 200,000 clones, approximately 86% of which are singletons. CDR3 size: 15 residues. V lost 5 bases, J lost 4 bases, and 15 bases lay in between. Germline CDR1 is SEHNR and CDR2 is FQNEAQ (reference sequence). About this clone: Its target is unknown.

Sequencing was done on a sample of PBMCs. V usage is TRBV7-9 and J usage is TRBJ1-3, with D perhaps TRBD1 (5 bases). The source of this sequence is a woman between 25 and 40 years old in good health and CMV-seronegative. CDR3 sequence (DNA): TGTGCCAGCAGCCAAAGGGGATCCAGCGGAAACACCATATATTTT. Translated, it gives CASSQRGSSGNTIYF.